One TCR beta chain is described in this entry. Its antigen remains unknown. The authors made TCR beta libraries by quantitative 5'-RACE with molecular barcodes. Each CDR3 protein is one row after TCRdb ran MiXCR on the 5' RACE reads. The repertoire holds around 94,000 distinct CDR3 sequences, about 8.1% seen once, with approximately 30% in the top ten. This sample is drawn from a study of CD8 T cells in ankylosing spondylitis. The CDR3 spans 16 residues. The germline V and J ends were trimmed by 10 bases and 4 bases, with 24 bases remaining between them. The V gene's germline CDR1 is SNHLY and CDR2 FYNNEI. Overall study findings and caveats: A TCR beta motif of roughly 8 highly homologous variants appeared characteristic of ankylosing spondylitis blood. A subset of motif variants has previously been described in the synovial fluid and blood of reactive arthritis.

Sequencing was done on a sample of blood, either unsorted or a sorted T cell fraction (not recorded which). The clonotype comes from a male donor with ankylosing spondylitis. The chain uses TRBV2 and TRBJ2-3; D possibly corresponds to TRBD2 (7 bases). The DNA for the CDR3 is TGTGCCACCCTTCCGGTGGGGGCGGGAGTACCAGATACGCAGTATTTT. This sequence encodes CATLPVGAGVPDTQYF.